A selection of T cell receptor beta chains follows, all from one sample in a study of blood T cells in healthy people across ages. Each CDR3 protein is one row after TCRdb ran MiXCR on the 5' RACE reads. This sample carries about 1.7 million distinct CDR3 sequences, 28% of them seen once, and the ten largest clones take 7.7%. The sample consisted of blood. Source of these receptors: a woman aged 25 to 45 in good health. The CDR3 runs from the conserved cysteine through the conserved F or W. D genes are given only for firm matches. The size of a clone is reported for some rows only, either as once, few or many, or as a class for expanded clones.

CDR3 protein: CASSRGLESSYNEQFF
CDR3 DNA: TGCGCCAGCAGCCGGGGACTAGAGAGCTCCTACAATGAGCAGTTCTTC
J gene: TRBJ2-1
D gene: TRBD2
V gene: TRBV5-1
clone size: few

CDR3 protein: CASSFKVLYGYTF
CDR3 DNA: TGTGCCAGCAGTTTTAAGGTTCTCTATGGCTACACCTTC
J gene: TRBJ1-2
D gene: .
V gene: TRBV12-3/TRBV12-4
clone size: many

CDR3 protein: CASSALGRSTDTQYF
CDR3 DNA: TGTGCCAGCAGTGCCCTGGGCCGTAGCACAGATACGCAGTATTTT
J gene: TRBJ2-3
D gene: .
V gene: TRBV2
clone size: .

CDR3 protein: CASSQNWEETQYF
CDR3 DNA: TGTGCCAGCAGCCAAAATTGGGAAGAGACCCAGTACTTC
J gene: TRBJ2-5
D gene: .
V gene: TRBV14
clone size: .

CDR3 protein: CSARDTIGNEQFF
CDR3 DNA: TGCAGTGCCCGGGACACCATTGGCAATGAGCAGTTCTTC
J gene: TRBJ2-1
D gene: .
V gene: TRBV20-1
clone size: few

CDR3 protein: CASSPRVQGEGQPQHF
CDR3 DNA: TGTGCCAGCTCACCAAGAGTACAGGGAGAAGGTCAGCCCCAGCATTTT
J gene: TRBJ1-5
D gene: .
V gene: TRBV18
clone size: .

CDR3 protein: CASSEEDISYNEQYF
CDR3 DNA: TGTGCCAGCAGTGAAGAGGACATCTCCTACAATGAGCAGTACTTC
J gene: TRBJ2-5
D gene: .
V gene: TRBV2
clone size: .

CDR3 protein: CASSSYRGFRHEQYF
CDR3 DNA: TGTGCCAGCAGCTCCTACAGGGGGTTTCGGCACGAGCAGTACTTC
J gene: TRBJ2-7
D gene: TRBD1
V gene: TRBV2
clone size: .

CDR3 protein: CASSYKREVQEQYF
CDR3 DNA: TGTGCCAGCAGTTACAAGCGGGAGGTTCAAGAGCAGTACTTC
J gene: TRBJ2-7
D gene: TRBD2
V gene: TRBV6-6
clone size: .

CDR3 protein: CSAGTGYYSGANVPTF
CDR3 DNA: TGCAGTGCTGGAACAGGGTACTACTCTGGGGCCAACGTCCCGACTTTC
J gene: TRBJ2-6
D gene: .
V gene: TRBV20-1
clone size: .

CDR3 protein: CSAGTDYNEQFF
CDR3 DNA: TGCAGCGCCGGGACCGACTACAATGAGCAGTTCTTC
J gene: TRBJ2-1
D gene: .
V gene: TRBV29-1
clone size: many

CDR3 protein: CASSLVRKGSPLHF
CDR3 DNA: TGTGCCAGCAGCTTGGTCAGGAAAGGTTCACCCCTCCACTTT
J gene: TRBJ1-6
D gene: .
V gene: TRBV7-2
clone size: few

CDR3 protein: CASLPMSNQPQHF
CDR3 DNA: TGTGCCAGCCTTCCTATGAGCAATCAGCCCCAGCATTTT
J gene: TRBJ1-5
D gene: .
V gene: TRBV28
clone size: .

CDR3 protein: CASTRRDRVYEQYF
CDR3 DNA: TGTGCCAGCACCCGTAGGGACAGGGTCTACGAGCAGTACTTC
J gene: TRBJ2-7
D gene: TRBD1
V gene: TRBV13
clone size: few

CDR3 protein: CASSQEEYRFHYGYTF
CDR3 DNA: TGCGCCAGCAGCCAAGAAGAGTACAGATTTCACTATGGCTACACCTTC
J gene: TRBJ1-2
D gene: .
V gene: TRBV4-1
clone size: .

CDR3 protein: CSATTGTEQYF
CDR3 DNA: TGCAGTGCCACGACAGGGACCGAGCAGTACTTC
J gene: TRBJ2-7
D gene: TRBD1
V gene: TRBV20-1
clone size: many

CDR3 protein: CASSLEGPGLGNEQFF
CDR3 DNA: TGCGCCAGCAGCTTGGAGGGTCCAGGCTTGGGGAATGAGCAGTTCTTC
J gene: TRBJ2-1
D gene: .
V gene: TRBV5-1
clone size: .

CDR3 protein: CASSLGSGGRLQETQYF
CDR3 DNA: TGTGCCAGCAGCTTAGGGTCGGGGGGGAGGCTTCAGGAGACCCAGTACTTC
J gene: TRBJ2-5
D gene: TRBD2
V gene: TRBV7-2
clone size: .

CDR3 protein: CASSSQAGPYEQYF
CDR3 DNA: TGTGCCAGCAGCTCCCAGGCGGGGCCCTACGAGCAGTACTTC
J gene: TRBJ2-7
D gene: .
V gene: TRBV7-2
clone size: .

CDR3 protein: CASSQDYKRYNEQFF
CDR3 DNA: TGCGCCAGCAGCCAAGATTACAAAAGATACAATGAGCAGTTCTTC
J gene: TRBJ2-1
D gene: .
V gene: TRBV4-3
clone size: few

CDR3 protein: CSVEGQGGTSTDTQYF
CDR3 DNA: TGCAGCGTTGAAGGACAGGGGGGTACTAGCACAGATACGCAGTATTTT
J gene: TRBJ2-3
D gene: TRBD1
V gene: TRBV29-1
clone size: few

CDR3 protein: CASSQEVGSRSFEQYF
CDR3 DNA: TGTGCCAGCAGCCAAGAAGTTGGATCTAGGTCTTTCGAGCAGTACTTC
J gene: TRBJ2-7
D gene: .
V gene: TRBV3-1
clone size: .

CDR3 protein: CSARLTSGSTDTQYF
CDR3 DNA: TGCAGTGCTAGGTTGACTAGCGGTAGCACAGATACGCAGTATTTT
J gene: TRBJ2-3
D gene: TRBD2
V gene: TRBV20-1
clone size: few

CDR3 protein: CASSASMGTDTQYF
CDR3 DNA: TGCGCCAGCAGCGCCAGCATGGGCACAGATACGCAGTATTTT
J gene: TRBJ2-3
D gene: .
V gene: TRBV5-1
clone size: .

CDR3 protein: CASSQDLVTGTYEQYF
CDR3 DNA: TGTGCCAGCAGCCAAGACTTAGTCACAGGCACCTACGAGCAGTACTTC
J gene: TRBJ2-7
D gene: .
V gene: TRBV3-1
clone size: many

CDR3 protein: CASKEDGGITGEQYF
CDR3 DNA: TGTGCCAGCAAGGAGGACGGAGGAATTACAGGCGAGCAGTACTTC
J gene: TRBJ2-7
D gene: .
V gene: TRBV6-2/TRBV6-3
clone size: .

CDR3 protein: CASSLARYYGNQPQHF
CDR3 DNA: TGTGCCAGCAGCTTAGCACGATACTACGGCAATCAGCCCCAGCATTTT
J gene: TRBJ1-5
D gene: .
V gene: TRBV7-2
clone size: .

CDR3 protein: CANSSRRETQYF
CDR3 DNA: TGTGCCAACAGCTCCCGGAGGGAGACCCAGTACTTC
J gene: TRBJ2-5
D gene: .
V gene: TRBV6-2/TRBV6-3
clone size: .